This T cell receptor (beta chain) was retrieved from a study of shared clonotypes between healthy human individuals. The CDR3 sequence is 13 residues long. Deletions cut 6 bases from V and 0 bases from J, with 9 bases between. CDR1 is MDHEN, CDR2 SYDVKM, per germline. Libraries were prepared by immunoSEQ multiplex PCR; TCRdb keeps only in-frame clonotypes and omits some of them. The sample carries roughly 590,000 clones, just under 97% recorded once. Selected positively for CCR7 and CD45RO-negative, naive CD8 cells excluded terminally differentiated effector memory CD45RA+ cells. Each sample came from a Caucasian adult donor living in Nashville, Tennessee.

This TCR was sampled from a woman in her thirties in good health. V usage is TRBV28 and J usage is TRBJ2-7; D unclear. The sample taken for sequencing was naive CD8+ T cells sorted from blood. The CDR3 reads CASRMSPSYEQYF. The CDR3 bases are TGTGCCAGCAGAATGTCTCCCTCCTACGAGCAGTACTTC.